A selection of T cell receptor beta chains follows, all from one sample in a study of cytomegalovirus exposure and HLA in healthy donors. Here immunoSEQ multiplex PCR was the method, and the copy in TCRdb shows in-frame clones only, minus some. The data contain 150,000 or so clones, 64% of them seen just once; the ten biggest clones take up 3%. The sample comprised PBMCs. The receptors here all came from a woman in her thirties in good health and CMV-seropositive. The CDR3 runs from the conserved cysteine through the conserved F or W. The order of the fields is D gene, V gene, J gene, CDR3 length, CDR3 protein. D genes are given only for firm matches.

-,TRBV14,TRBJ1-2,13,CASSQSGFYGYTF
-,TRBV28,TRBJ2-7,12,CASSLYRDEQYF
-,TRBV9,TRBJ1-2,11,CASSSVYGYTF
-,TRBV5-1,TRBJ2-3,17,CASSQESDSLVTDTQYF
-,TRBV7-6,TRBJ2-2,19,CASSLTVYLTPTGLEELFF
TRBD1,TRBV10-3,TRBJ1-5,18,CAISDLELGQGGNQPQHF
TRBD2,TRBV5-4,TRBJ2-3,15,CASSLAGGSTDTQYF
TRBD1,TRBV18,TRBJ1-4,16,CASSPRQGEANEKLFF
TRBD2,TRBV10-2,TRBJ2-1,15,CASSLAGPSYNEQFF
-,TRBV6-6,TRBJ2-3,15,CASSSTQVPTDTQYF
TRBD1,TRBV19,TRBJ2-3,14,CASSIDRAADTQYF
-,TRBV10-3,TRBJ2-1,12,CATNREHNEQFF
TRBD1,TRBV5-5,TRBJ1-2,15,CASSSTTGQNYGYTF
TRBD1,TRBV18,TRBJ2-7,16,CASSPPGQGTSYEQYF
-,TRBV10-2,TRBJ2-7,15,CASSITGLLPNEQYF
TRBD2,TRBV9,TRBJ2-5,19,CASSSRSGLAGGRQETQYF
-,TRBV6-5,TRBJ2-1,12,CASSYSPNEQFF
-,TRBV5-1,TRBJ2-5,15,CASSLQSQVQETQYF
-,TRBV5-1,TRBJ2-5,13,CASSFVNEETQYF
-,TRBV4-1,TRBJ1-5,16,CASSQEFRRERQPQHF
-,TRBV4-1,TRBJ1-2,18,CASSLKTRTTPLNYGYTF
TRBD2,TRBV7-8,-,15,CASSPQRGVSYEQYF
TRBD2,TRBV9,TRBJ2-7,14,CASSPGLALYEQYF
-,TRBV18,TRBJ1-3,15,CASSPTPSSGNTIYF
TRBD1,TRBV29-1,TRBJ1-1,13,CSVAGGIYTEAFF
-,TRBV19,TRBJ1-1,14,CASSIPTLRTEAFF
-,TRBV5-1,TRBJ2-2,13,CASSLFQAGELFF
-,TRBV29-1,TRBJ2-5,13,CSVQRGRTETQYF
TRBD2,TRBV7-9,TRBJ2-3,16,CASSLWLAGFTDTQYF
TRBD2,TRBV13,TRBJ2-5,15,CASSILAGYQETQYF
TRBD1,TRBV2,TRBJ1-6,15,CASSVSPGGFSPLHF
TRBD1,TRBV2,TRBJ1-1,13,CASEEAGGTEAFF
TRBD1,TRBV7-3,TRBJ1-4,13,CASSQTGVEKLFF
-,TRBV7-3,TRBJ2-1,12,CASSLTQGEQFF
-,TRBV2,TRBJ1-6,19,CASRGDITESSSYNSPLHF
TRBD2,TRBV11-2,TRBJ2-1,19,CASSWSGTSGRALVNEQFF
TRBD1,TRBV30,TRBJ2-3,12,CAWGQGSDTQYF
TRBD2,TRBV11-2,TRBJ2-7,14,CASSLAAGGSEQYF
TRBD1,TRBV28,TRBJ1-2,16,CASSLTLGTGYLGYTF
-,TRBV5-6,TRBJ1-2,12,CASSIRGDGYTF
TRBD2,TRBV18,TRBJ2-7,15,CASSPPPAGGPKQYF
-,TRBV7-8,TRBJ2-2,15,CASSLALTGRGELFF
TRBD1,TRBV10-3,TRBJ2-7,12,CATGQVNYEQYF
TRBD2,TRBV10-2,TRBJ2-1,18,CASSVNLASGSSYNEQFF
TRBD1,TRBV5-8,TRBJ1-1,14,CASSRYRGSTEAFF
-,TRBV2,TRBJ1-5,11,CASSGNQPQHF